Only one count was recorded for the clone carrying this T cell receptor (beta chain). Its target is unknown. Profiled with immunoSEQ multiplex PCR; TCRdb holds only in-frame clones, not every one. The table shows about 56,000 clones, with 60% to 80% occurring only once. The entry originates in a study of a mutant IDH1 vaccine in newly diagnosed glioma. Background on the study: Vaccination started 4-6 weeks after radiotherapy alone, or with temozolomide cycles. An approximately 62% male, approximately 40% female split and a mean age of around 41 years characterized treated patients. Visit V12 happened at week 35; visit V13 happened at week 47.

Germline CDR1 SGHTA, CDR2 FQGTGA. Trimming removed 5 bases from V and 4 bases from J; junction bases left unmatched: 18. CDR3 length: 19 amino acids. Time point meaning: week 47, end of study. A single vaccine dose contained 300 ug of mutant IDH1 20-mer peptide, and topical imiquimod was used with it. J is TRBJ1-5 and V is TRBV7-3; TRBD1 matches at 9 bases. The sequence was collected from a man in his fifties or sixties with glioma. Sequenced here: PBMCs, sampled from a glioma patient whose treatment included an IDH1 peptide vaccine. The CDR3 here is CASSRIGDPGQGRNQPQHF. The CDR3 DNA is TGTGCCAGCAGCCGGATTGGCGATCCGGGACAGGGAAGAAATCAGCCCCAGCATTTT.